Included here is one TCR beta chain sequence, with context. CDR1 is SGHAT and CDR2 is FQNNGV in the germline V gene. The length of the CDR3 is 15 residues. With 1 base removed from V and 9 bases from J, the gap between germline ends came to 13 bases. The data stem from a study of control samples from healthy donors and cancer patients. Some clones are missing from TCRdb's copy, which holds only in-frame ones; the method was immunoSEQ multiplex PCR. The table lists 100,000 or so clones, about 80% of them singletons. J is TRBJ1-6 and V is TRBV11-2; D call uncertain. Material for sequencing was blood. The clonotype was recovered from a woman between 50 and 59 years old in good health. As DNA, the CDR3 is TGTGCCAGCAGCTTAGTAGTGGGGTCGGGTTCACCCCTCCACTTT. Its translation is CASSLVVGSGSPLHF.